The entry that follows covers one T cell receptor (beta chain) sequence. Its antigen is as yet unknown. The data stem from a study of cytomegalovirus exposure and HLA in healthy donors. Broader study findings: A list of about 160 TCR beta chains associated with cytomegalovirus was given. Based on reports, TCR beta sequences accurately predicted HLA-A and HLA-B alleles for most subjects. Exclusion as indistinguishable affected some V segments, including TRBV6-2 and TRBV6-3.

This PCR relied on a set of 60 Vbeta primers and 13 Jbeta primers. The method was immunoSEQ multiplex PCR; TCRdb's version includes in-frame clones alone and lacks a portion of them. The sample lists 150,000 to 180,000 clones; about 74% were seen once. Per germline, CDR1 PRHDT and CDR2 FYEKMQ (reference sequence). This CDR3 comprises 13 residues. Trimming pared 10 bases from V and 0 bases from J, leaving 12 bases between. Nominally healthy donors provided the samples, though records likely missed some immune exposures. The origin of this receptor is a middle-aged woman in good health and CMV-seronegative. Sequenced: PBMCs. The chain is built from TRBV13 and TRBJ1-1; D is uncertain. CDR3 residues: CATVRTVNTEAFF. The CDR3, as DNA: TGTGCCACCGTAAGGACTGTGAACACTGAAGCTTTCTTT.